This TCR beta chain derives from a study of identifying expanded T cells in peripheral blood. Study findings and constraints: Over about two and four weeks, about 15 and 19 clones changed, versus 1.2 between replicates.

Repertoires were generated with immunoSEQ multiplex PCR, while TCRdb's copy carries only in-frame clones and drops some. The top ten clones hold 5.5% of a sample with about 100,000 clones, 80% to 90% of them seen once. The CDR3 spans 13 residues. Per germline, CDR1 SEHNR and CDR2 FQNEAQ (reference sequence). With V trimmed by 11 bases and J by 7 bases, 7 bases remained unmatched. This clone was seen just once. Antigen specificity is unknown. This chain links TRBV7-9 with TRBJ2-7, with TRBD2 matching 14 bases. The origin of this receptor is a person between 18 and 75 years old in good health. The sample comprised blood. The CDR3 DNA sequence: TGTGCCGGGGGACTAGCGGGAGTAGGTGAGCAGTACTTC. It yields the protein CAGGLAGVGEQYF.